One sample yielded the 29 T cell receptor beta chains listed below, sequenced in a study of PD-L1 blockade in urothelial cancer. Time point here: pretreatment peripheral blood. The table came from immunoSEQ multiplex PCR; TCRdb's copy has only in-frame clones and leaves some out. The table has around 57,000 clones, roughly four fifths seen once. Specimen: PBMCs, collected around atezolizumab (anti-PD-L1) treatment. Receptors originate from a man in his 70s with urothelial cancer.

This clone was counted only a few times. The chain recombines TRBV19 with TRBJ2-3; D remains ambiguous. This CDR3 comprises 13 residues. Trimming cost V 7 bases and J 3 bases, with 11 bases left between them. From germline, CDR1 is LNHDA and CDR2 SQIVND (reference sequence). CDR3 DNA: TGTGCCAGTACGCACAGAACTACAGATACGCAGTATTTT. This translates into CASTHRTTDTQYF. Full variable domain (missing parts from reference TRBV19 and TRBJ2-3): DGGITQSPKYLFRKEGQNVTLSCEQNLNHDAMYWYRQDPGQGLRLIYYSQIVNDFQKGDIAEGYSVSREKKESFPLTVTSAQKNPTAFYLCASTHRTTDTQYFGPGTRLTVL.

The V gene is TRBV9, the J gene TRBJ2-5; TRBD1 matches 7 bases. The CDR3 is made up of 14 amino acids. CDR1 and CDR2 from the germline V gene are SGDLS and YYNGEE. The V segment lost 2 bases and the J segment 1 base; nucleotides outside the gene matches: 2. The DNA for the CDR3 is TGTGCCAGCAGCGTGACAGGGAGCCAAGAGACCCAGTACTTC. Its protein is CASSVTGSQETQYF.

Concerning this clone: At one boundary the junction diverges from the germline segment, which might be a read error. The chain combines TRBV10-3 with TRBJ2-7, with a tentative D call TRBD2 (5 bases). Germline V gene sequence: CDR1 ENHRY, CDR2 SYGVKD. CDR3 length equals 12 residues. The CDR3 region has the DNA TGTGCCACCAGTGAGGGAGCCTACGAGCAGTACTTC. Translating it yields CATSEGAYEQYF.

The chain links TRBV4-1 to TRBJ2-5, with TRBD2 matching 11 bases. Germline-derived CDR1 and CDR2 are MGHRA and YSYEKL. Losses at the gene ends were 1 base for V and 1 base for J; bases not matched to a gene: 8. The CDR3 sequence is 18 residues long. The CDR3 nucleotides are TGCGCCAGCAGCCAAGCCCCAGGGACTAGCGGACTCCAAGAGACCCAGTACTTC. It yields the protein CASSQAPGTSGLQETQYF.

This clone was observed a handful of times. This sequence joins TRBV7-7 and TRBJ2-5; TRBD2 is a possible D gene (6 bases). Germline V gene lookup returns CDR1 SSHAT and CDR2 FNYEAQ (reference sequence). V was cut by 5 bases and J by 7 bases, with 17 bases left in between. There are 14 residues in the CDR3. CDR3 protein: CASSRAGQGGTQYF. CDR3 sequence (DNA): TGTGCCAGCAGCCGGGCGGGGCAGGGTGGGACCCAGTACTTC.

This chain uses TRBV18 with TRBJ1-1, with a weak D call TRBD1 (6 bases). This CDR3 comprises 17 residues. Germline V gene lookup returns CDR1 KGHSH and CDR2 LQKENI. Trimming shortened V by 3 bases and J by 0 bases, and 17 bases separated the two germline ends. Here the CDR3 reads CASSPRRIWDMNTEAFF. CDR3 DNA sequence: TGTGCCAGCTCACCTCGAAGGATATGGGACATGAACACTGAAGCTTTCTTT. Complete variable domain (other parts from reference TRBV18 and TRBJ1-1): NAGVMQNPRHLVRRRGQEARLRCSPMKGHSHVYWYRQLPEEGLKFMVYLQKENIIDESGMPKERFSAEFPKEGPSILRIQQVVRGDSAAYFCASSPRRIWDMNTEAFFGQGTRLTVV.

This sequence joins TRBV6-5 and TRBJ2-6; D perhaps matches TRBD1 (7 bases). Trimming removed 8 bases at V and 4 bases at J, with 15 bases between. The CDR3 extends over 15 amino acids. Germline assignment: CDR1 MNHEY and CDR2 SVGAGI. The DNA for the CDR3 is TGTGCCAGCTCCAGGGGGGTCTTGGGGGCCAACGTCCTGACTTTC. As protein: CASSRGVLGANVLTF.

This sequence joins TRBV23-1 and TRBJ1-1, with TRBD1 matching over 8 bases. TRBV23-1 qualifies as an ORF whose function is uncertain. The J segment lost 10 bases and the V segment lost 0 bases, leaving 19 bases of the junction unmatched. This CDR3 spans 18 amino acids. The CDR3 coding sequence is TGCGCCAGCAGTCAATCGGACCCCCCGGACAGGGCCGGTTGGAGAGCTTTCTTT. Translated: CASSQSDPPDRAGWRAFF.

CDR3 in DNA: TGTGCCAGCAGGAGCGCTAGCTCCTACAATGAGCAGTTCTTC. Translated, it gives CASRSASSYNEQFF. The genes are TRBV7-2 and TRBJ2-1; no definite D call. V was clipped by 6 bases and J by 0 bases, with 9 bases between them. Germline CDR1 is SGHTA and CDR2 is FQGNSA. This CDR3 has 14 amino acids.

The genes are TRBV9 and TRBJ1-1, with D perhaps TRBD1 (6 bases). This CDR3 is built from 12 residues. The germline V and J ends were trimmed by 0 bases and 8 bases, with 8 bases remaining between them. CDR1 and CDR2 (germline): SGDLS, YYNGEE. In DNA, the CDR3 is TGTGCCAGCAGCGTAGGTACAGGGGAAGCTTTCTTT. Translation gives CASSVGTGEAFF.

The chain employs TRBV19 and TRBJ1-1; D ambiguous. Trimming cost V 7 bases and J 1 base, with 10 bases left between them. Germline lookup yields CDR1 LNHDA and CDR2 SQIVND (reference sequence). This CDR3 is built from 13 residues. CDR3 coding DNA: TGTGCCAGTACGATCCGGAGGAACACTGAAGCTTTCTTT. The encoded protein is CASTIRRNTEAFF.

The gene calls are TRBV25-1 and TRBJ1-4; the D gene is possibly TRBD1 (5 bases). Per the germline V gene, CDR1 is MGHDK and CDR2 is SYGVNS. This CDR3 region has 15 residues. V was cut by 1 base and J by 8 bases, with 14 bases left in between. CDR3 sequence: CASSESTGGREKLFF. The CDR3 coding sequence is TGTGCCAGCAGTGAATCAACAGGAGGGAGGGAAAAACTGTTTTTT.

In DNA, the CDR3 is TGTGCCAGCAGTTTCGCCGGGAGTTACAATGAGCAGTTCTTC. Residues: CASSFAGSYNEQFF. The chain has TRBV28 and TRBJ2-1; TRBD2 might be the D (6 bases). Deletions cut 3 bases from V and 4 bases from J, with 10 bases between. Per the germline V gene, CDR1 is MDHEN and CDR2 is SYDVKM. This CDR3 is 14 amino acids long.

V usage is TRBV4-1 and J usage is TRBJ2-4; maybe TRBD1 (5 bases). Germline V gene data show CDR1 as MGHRA and CDR2 as YSYEKL. V lost 4 bases and J lost 6, with 7 bases in between. This CDR3 contains 12 residues. In DNA form, the CDR3 reads TGCGCCAGCAGCCTCCAGGGAAACATTCAGTACTTC. Its translation is CASSLQGNIQYF.

J is TRBJ1-3 and V is TRBV4-3, with a possible D match to TRBD1 (6 bases). The CDR3 extends over 15 amino acids. Trimming removed 6 bases at V and 3 bases at J, with 15 bases between. Germline V lookup: CDR1 LGHNA, CDR2 YSLEER. Here the CDR3 DNA reads TGCGCCAGCAGAGGGGGAAGGGTGGATGGAAACACCATATATTTT. It codes for CASRGGRVDGNTIYF.

The genes are TRBV7-2 and TRBJ1-2, with a weak D call TRBD1 (6 bases). Trimming took 6 bases from V and 4 from J, leaving 9 bases between them. In germline, CDR1 is SGHTA, CDR2 FQGNSA. There are 12 residues in the CDR3. This chain's CDR3 is CASRGQFYGYTF. The DNA of the CDR3 is TGTGCCAGCAGAGGACAGTTCTATGGCTACACCTTC.

The rearrangement uses TRBV27 and TRBJ1-5; 7 bases map to TRBD1. The germline CDR1 and CDR2 sequences are MNHEY and SMNVEV (reference sequence). CDR3 length: 16 amino acids. V dropped 2 bases and J dropped 2; count of bases not matched to a gene: 6. The DNA for the CDR3 is TGTGCCAGCAGTTTACAGGGGGGAAGCGGCAATCAGCCCCAGCATTTT. Its translation: CASSLQGGSGNQPQHF.

The chain combines TRBV27 with TRBJ2-7; D may be TRBD2 (5 bases). Germline assignment: CDR1 MNHEY and CDR2 SMNVEV (reference sequence). Between the trimmed V and J ends, which lost 5 bases and 7 bases, there was a span of 18 bases. CDR3 length: 14 residues. CDR3 sequence (DNA): TGTGCCAGCAGTCCTACGAAACTCTCGGGAGAGCAGTACTTC. Protein product: CASSPTKLSGEQYF.

The rearrangement joins TRBV28 to TRBJ2-7; 9 bases are a match to TRBD2. After removal of 2 bases from V and 2 bases from J, the junction contained 10 bases not matched to a gene. The V gene's germline CDR1 is MDHEN and CDR2 SYDVKM. The CDR3 consists of 17 residues. CDR3 sequence reads: CASSLPPTSGFPYEQYF. The CDR3 DNA is TGTGCCAGCAGTTTACCCCCGACTAGCGGATTTCCCTACGAGCAGTACTTC.

The chain carries TRBV28 and TRBJ2-7; no firm D call. The CDR3 runs to 16 residues. CDR1 and CDR2 from the germline V gene are MDHEN and SYDVKM. Trimming stripped 3 bases from V and 0 bases from J, with 15 bases between. CDR3 residues: CASSLRLRLPSYEQYF. CDR3 bases: TGTGCCAGCAGTTTGCGCCTCAGGTTACCCTCCTACGAGCAGTACTTC.

The J gene is TRBJ2-1, the V gene TRBV5-6; 8 bases are a match to TRBD1. The CDR3 covers 18 residues. Germline CDR1 is SGHDT and CDR2 is YYEEEE. V dropped 2 bases and J dropped 8; count of bases not matched to a gene: 18. The CDR3 nucleotides read TGTGCCAGCAGCTTCCGAAGGGTCGGGACAGGTCTTTTTGATGAGCAGTTCTTC. Protein sequence: CASSFRRVGTGLFDEQFF.

The chain joins TRBV5-4 to TRBJ1-3; TRBD1 is a possible D gene (5 bases). V was clipped by 4 bases and J by 2 bases, with 13 bases between them. The CDR3 is made up of 15 amino acids. Germline V CDR1 and CDR2: SGHNT, YYREEE (reference sequence). In nucleotides, the CDR3 is TGTGCCAGCAGCCTAGATACAGGAGCTGGAAACACCATATATTTT. The encoded protein is CASSLDTGAGNTIYF.

The chain employs TRBV6-5 and TRBJ2-7, with D possibly being TRBD2 (5 bases). The V end lost 5 bases, the J end lost 6 bases, and 17 bases lay between the germline ends. CDR3 length equals 14 residues. Germline CDR1 and CDR2: MNHEY and SVGAGI. Written as DNA, the CDR3 is TGTGCCAGCAGTATTGGGAGACCGCTTAGCGAGCAGTACTTC. Translation: CASSIGRPLSEQYF.

V and J are TRBV5-1 and TRBJ1-4, with D uncertain. Trimming pared 1 base from V and 4 bases from J, leaving 8 bases between. Germline V gene lookup returns CDR1 SGHRS and CDR2 YFSETQ. This CDR3 region has 14 residues. DNA for the CDR3: TGCGCCAGCAGCTTGAATACAGTTAATGAAAAACTGTTTTTT. It codes for CASSLNTVNEKLFF.

This clone has just a few counts. The CDR3 is CASSLSGALRTEAFF. The CDR3 bases are TGTGCCAGCAGTTTGAGCGGGGCCTTGAGGACTGAAGCTTTCTTT. This chain joins TRBV27 and TRBJ1-1; D is perhaps TRBD1 (5 bases). Germline V gives CDR1 MNHEY, CDR2 SMNVEV (reference sequence). V lost 3 bases and J lost 5, with 16 bases in between. This CDR3 comprises 15 residues.

This sequence joins TRBV19 and TRBJ1-2; 9 nucleotides match TRBD1. CDR3 length: 13 amino acids. Germline CDR1 reads LNHDA; CDR2 reads SQIVND (reference sequence). Trimming took 6 bases from V and 4 from J; bases not matched to a gene: 3. Here the CDR3 reads CASRSDRGYGYTF. In DNA form, the CDR3 reads TGTGCCAGTAGGTCGGACAGGGGCTATGGCTACACCTTC.

The CDR3 coding sequence is TGTGCCAGCAGCTTAGATCAGGGGGACACTGAAGCTTTCTTT. Translating it yields CASSLDQGDTEAFF. The chain recombines TRBV7-9 with TRBJ1-1, with 7 bases matching TRBD1. Germline-derived CDR1 and CDR2 are SEHNR and FQNEAQ (reference sequence). V lost 1 base to trimming and J lost 3 bases; unmatched junction nucleotides: 2. This CDR3 contains 14 residues.

The chain recombines TRBV6-1 with TRBJ2-3; D remains ambiguous. The V gene lost 6 bases and the J gene lost 0 bases, with 10 bases spanning the gap. This CDR3 region has 14 residues. Germline CDR1 MNHNS, CDR2 SASEGT. CDR3 nucleotide sequence: TGTGCCAGCAGCCCCGCGGTCAGCACAGATACGCAGTATTTT. It translates to CASSPAVSTDTQYF.

The chain couples TRBV5-4 to TRBJ2-7; D may match TRBD1 or TRBD2 (9 bases each). This CDR3 is 18 amino acids long. Trimming left V 4 bases short and J 6 bases short, with 29 bases between. Germline CDR1 and CDR2: SGHNT and YYREEE (reference sequence). CDR3 nucleotide sequence: TGTGCCAGCAGCGCCGGGACAGGGAAGGCGGGAGGGCCAGGCGAGCAGTACTTC. Its protein is CASSAGTGKAGGPGEQYF.